The 29 T cell receptor beta chains below come from one sample, sequenced in a study of breast tumors, draining lymph nodes, adjacent tissues. Via MiXCR, TCRdb re-called the multiplex PCR reads, giving one row per CDR3 protein. This table has some 83,000 distinct CDR3 sequences, roughly 20% appearing once. The lymph nodes were axillary draining lymph nodes from breast cancer patients. What was sequenced was axillary lymph node tissue. The source is a female donor with breast cancer. Some clones in this sample may be carry-over from other donors' samples.

Turning to this clonotype: This may be a read error, as it is one base from a much larger clone. The chain has TRBV6-6 and TRBJ2-2; 7 bases are shared with TRBD1. CDR3 size: 17 residues. CDR1 and CDR2 (germline): MNHNY, SVGAGI (reference sequence). As DNA, the CDR3 is TGTGCCAGCATTCCCGTCCCCGGGACAGCAAACACCGGGGAGCCGTTTTTT. It codes for CASIPVPGTANTGEPFF.

This clonotype rates as medium-sized (0.01 to 0.1%). The chain links TRBV4-1 to TRBJ2-7; possibly TRBD2 for D (5 bases). This CDR3 region has 13 residues. Per the germline V gene, CDR1 is MGHRA and CDR2 is YSYEKL. Trimming took off 4 bases at V and 3 bases at J, with 10 bases between the two ends. The CDR3 is CASSPKGSYEQYF. CDR3 bases: TGCGCCAGCAGCCCAAAAGGGAGCTACGAGCAGTACTTC.

This clonotype was detected only a few times. Since a much larger clone is just one base distant, this may be a read error. The V call is TRBV20-1, the J call TRBJ2-2; 11 nucleotides line up with TRBD2. There are 15 residues in the CDR3. The germline gives CDR1 DFQATT, CDR2 SNEGSKA (reference sequence). The CDR3 nucleotides are TGCAGTGCTAGAGAAGGGACTAGCGGCACCGGGAAGCTGTTTTTT. Translated, it gives CSAREGTSGTGKLFF.

The chain combines TRBV5-6 with TRBJ2-6; tentatively, D is TRBD1 or TRBD2 (7 bases each). The ends were cut back, 4 bases at V and 8 bases at J, with 25 bases in the middle. Germline CDR1 and CDR2: SGHDT and YYEEEE. The CDR3 sequence is 18 residues long. DNA of the CDR3: TGTGCCAGCAGCCCCCTAGCAGGGGGGGGTGGGAGGCCCAACGTCCTGACTTTC. Amino acids: CASSPLAGGGGRPNVLTF.

The rearrangement links TRBV24-1 to TRBJ2-5; TRBD2 agrees at 8 bases. Germline V CDR1 and CDR2: KGHDR, SFDVKD. This CDR3 spans 14 amino acids. The V gene end was trimmed by 6 bases and the J gene end by 7 bases; junction bases not matched to a gene: 9. The DNA of the CDR3 is TGTGCCACCAGTTTAAGCGGGAGTTCAGGGACCCAGTACTTC. Its protein product is CATSLSGSSGTQYF.

Concerning this clonotype: One junction end does not reproduce the germline sequence, and a read error may be involved. This sequence joins TRBV28 and TRBJ2-4; TRBD1 aligns across 7 bases. Germline V gene sequence: CDR1 MDHEN, CDR2 SYDVKM. The CDR3 totals 13 residues. CDR3 protein: CASSGPGGNTQYF. CDR3 in DNA: TGTGCCAGCAGTGGCCCAGGGGGAAACACTCAGTACTTC.

The J gene is TRBJ2-1, the V gene TRBV11-3; 13 bases agree with TRBD2. This CDR3 is built from 15 residues. V was pared by 2 bases and J by 9 bases, with 4 bases of the junction left unmatched. Germline V gives CDR1 SGHNT, CDR2 YENEEA. The CDR3, as DNA: TGTGCCAGCAGCTTACCGACTAGCGGGAGGCCTGAGCAGTTCTTC. It is translated as CASSLPTSGRPEQFF.

This clonotype was observed at least ten times. The chain combines TRBV19 with TRBJ2-1; 11 nucleotides align to TRBD2. V gave up 6 bases and J gave up 1 base; unmatched junction bases: 5. Germline V lookup: CDR1 LNHDA, CDR2 SQIVND (reference sequence). CDR3 size: 16 residues. In DNA form, the CDR3 reads TGTGCCAGTAGCAGTAGCGGGAGGGTGTCCTACAATGAGCAGTTCTTC. Translating gives CASSSSGRVSYNEQFF.

The chain employs TRBV6-8 and TRBJ2-5; D gene ambiguous. The V end was cut by 0 bases, the J end by 5 bases, with 25 bases between. This CDR3 is 19 amino acids long. Germline V lookup: CDR1 MNHGY, CDR2 SAAAGT. For the CDR3, the DNA is TGTGCCAGCAGTTACTCGAACTTGCGAGTCGGCCCTTTTACGGAGACCCAGTACTTC. This translates into CASSYSNLRVGPFTETQYF.

This clonotype was counted many times. The genes are TRBV15 and TRBJ2-1; perhaps TRBD2 as D (6 bases). V was trimmed by 2 bases and J by 10 bases, leaving 21 bases between them. CDR1 is LNHNV, CDR2 YYDKDF, per germline (reference sequence). CDR3 length: 16 amino acids. CDR3 nucleotides: TGTGCCACCAGCAGACCACCGGGACTCTCGGTAGGAGAGCAGTTCTTC. It yields the protein CATSRPPGLSVGEQFF. Filled out from reference TRBV15 and TRBJ2-1, the complete variable domain reads DAMVIQNPRYQVTQFGKPVTLSCSQTLNHNVMYWYQQKSSQAPKLLFHYYDKDFNNEADTPDNFQSRRPNTSFCFLDIRSPGLGDTAMYLCATSRPPGLSVGEQFFGPGTRLTVL.

This clonotype was counted a few times. The V gene is TRBV6-2 or TRBV6-3, the J gene TRBJ1-5; D possibly corresponds to TRBD1 (6 bases). The CDR3 is 14 residues long. Germline V gene sequence: CDR1 MNHEY, CDR2 SVGEGT. V lost 2 bases, J lost 7 bases, and 12 bases lay in between. The CDR3 bases are TGTGCCAGCAGTTACGTTGGGGGCTACCAGCCCCAGCATTTT. This sequence encodes CASSYVGGYQPQHF.

As for this clonotype: A read error may explain this, as a much larger clone is one base away. The V gene is TRBV9, the J gene TRBJ2-1; 9 bases line up with TRBD1. Germline CDR1 reads SGDLS; CDR2 reads YYNGEE. The CDR3 runs to 15 residues. CDR3 in amino acids: CASSVSDRGGVQQSF. The CDR3 DNA reads TGTGCCAGCAGCGTATCTGACAGGGGGGGCGTTCAGCAGTCCTTC. Full variable domain (outside the CDR3, taken from reference TRBV9 and TRBJ2-1): DSGVTQTPKHLITATGQRVTLRCSPRSGDLSVYWYQQSLDQGLQFLIQYYNGEERAKGNILERFSAQQFPDLHSELNLSSLELGDSALYFCASSVSDRGGVQQSFGPGTRLTVL.

This clonotype was detected ten times or more. This chain links TRBV7-6 with TRBJ2-1, with D uncertain. The V end was cut by 5 bases, the J end by 7 bases, with 9 bases between. This CDR3 has 12 amino acids. CDR1 and CDR2 from the germline V gene are SGHVS and FNYEAQ. CDR3 nucleotides: TGTGCCAGCAGCCAGGAATGGAATGAGCAGTTCTTC. Its protein product is CASSQEWNEQFF.

This clonotype was counted many times. The chain is built from TRBV9 and TRBJ2-2, with 7 bases aligning to TRBD2. V was pared by 3 bases and J by 4 bases, with 9 bases of the junction left unmatched. The CDR3 spans 16 residues. CDR1 and CDR2 (germline): SGDLS, YYNGEE. Here the CDR3 DNA reads TGTGCCAGCAGCGCCCTGAGCGGGATGGCCACCGGGGAGCTGTTTTTT. As protein: CASSALSGMATGELFF.

This clonotype was observed at least ten times. The genes are TRBV5-1 and TRBJ2-7, with TRBD1 identical over 10 bases. V was pared by 1 base and J by 1 base, with 11 bases of the junction left unmatched. The CDR3 spans 18 residues. Per germline, CDR1 SGHRS and CDR2 YFSETQ. CDR3 nucleotides: TGCGCCAGCAGCTTGAGATTCTCCGGGACAGGGGTATCCTACGAGCAGTACTTC. Amino acids: CASSLRFSGTGVSYEQYF.

With regard to this clonotype: A much more abundant neighbour one base away suggests this may be a read error. This rearrangement joins TRBV7-9 to TRBJ1-2; a weak D match, TRBD1 (6 bases). The CDR3 is 15 residues long. V dropped 5 bases and J dropped 3 bases, with 16 bases sitting between them. The germline gives CDR1 SEHNR, CDR2 FQNEAQ (reference sequence). DNA for the CDR3: TGTGCCAGCAGCAACATACAGGGAGCTGACTATGGCTACACCTTC. Translation gives CASSNIQGADYGYTF.

This clonotype occurred a few times. The rearrangement uses TRBV4-1 and TRBJ2-1, with 12 bases that match TRBD2. CDR3 length: 17 residues. Trimming took 1 base from V and 5 from J; bases not matched to a gene: 6. From germline, CDR1 is MGHRA and CDR2 YSYEKL. CDR3: CASSQGIGLAGNNEQFF. The DNA of the CDR3 is TGCGCCAGCAGCCAAGGAATAGGACTAGCGGGGAACAATGAGCAGTTCTTC.

The chain employs TRBV7-2 and TRBJ1-6; 8 bases are shared with TRBD1. The junction had 11 bases not matched to a gene; V was cut back by 3 bases and J by 7 bases. Germline CDR1 SGHTA, CDR2 FQGNSA. The CDR3 loop spans 17 amino acids. In DNA form, the CDR3 reads TGTGCCAGCAGCTTCGACGGAGCAGGGGGCCTCAATTCACCCCTCCACTTT. It specifies CASSFDGAGGLNSPLHF.

A word on this clonotype: This may be a read error: a much more frequent sequence differs by one nucleotide. The V gene is TRBV4-1, the J gene TRBJ2-2; 7 bases line up with TRBD1. The CDR3 has 16 amino acids. With V trimmed by 5 bases and J by 1 base, 7 bases remained unmatched. Looked up from germline, CDR1 is MGHRA and CDR2 is YSYEKL. The CDR3 coding sequence is TGCGCCAGCAGCGTTTCCAGGACAGGGAACACCGGGGAGCTGTTTTTT. It is translated as CASSVSRTGNTGELFF.

Ten or more counts support this clonotype. A read error may account for a junction end that differs from germline. The V gene is TRBV7-7, the J gene TRBJ2-7; possible D gene TRBD1, 5 bases. The CDR3 is 16 residues long. Looked up from germline, CDR1 is SSHAT and CDR2 is FNYEAQ (reference sequence). The CDR3 is CASSPWYGAEVSEQYF. The CDR3 nucleotides read TGTGCTAGCAGCCCCTGGTATGGGGCCGAGGTCAGCGAGCAGTACTTC. Based on the CDR3 plus reference TRBV7-7 and TRBJ2-7, the full variable domain is GAGVSQSPRYKVTKRGQDVTLRCDPISSHATLYWYQQALGQGPEFLTYFNYEAQPDKSGLPSDRFSAERPEGSISTLTIQRTEQRDSAMYRCASSPWYGAEVSEQYFGPGTRLTVT.

There are many counts of this clonotype. The rearrangement joins TRBV12-3 or TRBV12-4 to TRBJ2-1; D unresolved. The V end was cut by 2 bases, the J end by 13 bases, with 12 bases between. The CDR3 loop spans 12 amino acids. The CDR3 sequence: CASSLPRTEQFF. The CDR3 DNA reads as TGTGCCAGCAGTTTACCCCGCACAGAACAGTTCTTC.

This clonotype was seen at least ten times. This chain links TRBV19 with TRBJ1-6, with no clear D. The CDR3 consists of 14 residues. Per germline, CDR1 LNHDA and CDR2 SQIVND (reference sequence). V shed 3 bases and J shed 5 bases, with 8 bases lying between them. The CDR3 nucleotides are TGTGCCAGTAGTATGAAGGCCGATAATTCACCCCTCCACTTT. Translated, it gives CASSMKADNSPLHF.

On this clonotype: A much larger clonotype is one base distant, so this may be a read error. The CDR3 DNA reads as TGTGCCAGCAGTGCGACAGGGTCGGGGTACGAGCAGTGCTTC. Encoded protein: CASSATGSGYEQCF. The genes are TRBV27 and TRBJ2-7; 7 positions match TRBD1. Germline V gene sequence: CDR1 MNHEY, CDR2 SMNVEV (reference sequence). The CDR3 has 14 residues.

This clonotype was recorded at least ten times. The genes are TRBV19 and TRBJ2-3, with no clear D. CDR1 and CDR2 (germline): LNHDA, SQIVND (reference sequence). The CDR3 is made up of 13 amino acids. V dropped 2 bases and J dropped 6 bases, with 9 bases sitting between them. CDR3 residues: CASSITRSDTQYF. For the CDR3, the DNA is TGTGCCAGTAGTATAACCAGGTCGGATACGCAGTATTTT.

This clonotype was found many times. This chain links TRBV20-1 with TRBJ2-5; TRBD2 aligns across 14 bases. The CDR3 covers 14 residues. The V gene end was trimmed by 5 bases and the J gene end by 2 bases; junction bases not matched to a gene: 1. The germline V gene encodes CDR1 DFQATT and CDR2 SNEGSKA (reference sequence). Here the CDR3 DNA reads TGCAGTGCTGGGACTAGCGGGAGACAAGAGACCCAGTACTTC. Translated: CSAGTSGRQETQYF.

As for this clonotype: This may arise from a read error, as a much more abundant clone is one base away. The chain recombines TRBV9 with TRBJ2-1; TRBD2 might be the D (6 bases). In germline, CDR1 is SGDLS, CDR2 YYNGEE. CDR3 length: 13 amino acids. The CDR3 is CAGSPTEGFEQFF. CDR3 nucleotide sequence: TGTGCCGGCAGCCCTACGGAGGGCTTTGAGCAGTTCTTC.

In the case of this clonotype: Since the CDR3 does not end with the conserved phenylalanine or tryptophan, this likely comes from a read error. This chain uses TRBV3-1 with TRBJ1-6; D is undetermined. Germline V lookup: CDR1 LGHDT, CDR2 YNNKEL (reference sequence). The CDR3 sequence is 14 residues long. V dropped 1 base and J dropped 2 bases, with 3 bases sitting between them. The CDR3 DNA is TGTGCCAGCAGCCAAGGCCCCTATAATTCACCCCTCCACTAT. It translates to CASSQGPYNSPLHY.

On this clonotype: At one end the junction does not follow the germline gene, possibly because of a read error. This rearrangement joins TRBV5-1 to TRBJ2-7, with a weak D call TRBD2 (6 bases). This CDR3 contains 16 residues. CDR1 is SGHRS, CDR2 YFSETQ, per germline. The CDR3 DNA is TGTGCCAGCAGCTGGGGGGACGGTGAGAAATGGACCGAGCAGTGCTTC. Translating gives CASSWGDGEKWTEQCF.

This chain uses TRBV6-1 with TRBJ2-5, with TRBD2 identical over 9 bases. V dropped 5 bases and J dropped 1; count of bases not matched to a gene: 17. Germline lookup yields CDR1 MNHNS and CDR2 SASEGT. This CDR3 spans 19 amino acids. DNA for the CDR3: TGTGCCAGCAGTACTCTAGCCCTAGCGGGACCCTTCCCCCAAGAGACCCAGTACTTC. Its protein product is CASSTLALAGPFPQETQYF.